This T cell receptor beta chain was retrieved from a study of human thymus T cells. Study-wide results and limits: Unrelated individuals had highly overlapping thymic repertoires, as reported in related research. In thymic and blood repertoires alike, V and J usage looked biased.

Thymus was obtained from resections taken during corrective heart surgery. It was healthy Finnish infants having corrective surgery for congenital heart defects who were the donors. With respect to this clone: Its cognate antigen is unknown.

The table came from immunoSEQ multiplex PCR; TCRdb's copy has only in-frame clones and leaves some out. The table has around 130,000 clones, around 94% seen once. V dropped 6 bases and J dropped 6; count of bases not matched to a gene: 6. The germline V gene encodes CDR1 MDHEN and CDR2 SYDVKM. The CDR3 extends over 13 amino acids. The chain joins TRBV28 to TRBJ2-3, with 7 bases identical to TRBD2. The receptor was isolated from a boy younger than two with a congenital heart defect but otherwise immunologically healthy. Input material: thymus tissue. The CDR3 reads CASSREALDTQYF. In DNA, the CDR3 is TGTGCCAGCAGCCGGGAGGCTCTGGATACGCAGTATTTT.